This entry describes one TCR beta chain. Its specificity is unknown. The sample originates from a study of blood T cells in healthy people across ages. Study-wide results and limits: Comparison with aged donors showed that long-lived donors had more naive CD4+ cells and higher diversity.

PBMCs were isolated at a quantity of at least 7 million per sample. Together with a sample-barcoded 5' primer, a J-beta primer mix was included in a second PCR lasting roughly 6 to 12 cycles. With 12 random nucleotides, a template-switch adaptor tagged each individual cDNA molecule. Per sample, CDR3-containing paired-end reads numbered at least 2.5 million. TCRdb reprocessed the 5' RACE reads via MiXCR and lists one record per CDR3 protein. This sample has about 400,000 distinct CDR3 sequences, with about 49% found just once. Between the trimmed V and J ends, which lost 6 bases and 7 bases, there was a span of 4 bases. The length of the CDR3 is 10 residues.

The rearrangement joins TRBV12-3 or TRBV12-4 to TRBJ1-5; no reliable D call. The receptor was isolated from a man aged 60 to 75 in good health. Sequenced material: blood. The CDR3: CASSFQPQHF. CDR3 bases: TGTGCCAGCAGCTTCCAGCCCCAGCATTTT.